The 14 T cell receptor beta chains given below trace back to one sample, sequenced in a study of T cell changes during pregnancy in multiple sclerosis. Produced via immunoSEQ multiplex PCR; TCRdb's table is partial and in-frame only. Of roughly 110,000 clones in the sample, about 90% are singletons; the top ten hold less than 0.85%. Specimen: peripheral blood, collected in the third trimester of pregnancy. These receptor sequences come from a female donor in good health, enrolled as a control in a pregnancy study.

Of note for this clone: One end of the junction does not line up with germline, which may come from a read error. The chain links TRBV7-2 to TRBJ1-2; the D is unclear. Germline CDR1 SGHTA, CDR2 FQGNSA. The CDR3 loop spans 12 amino acids. As DNA, the CDR3 is TGTGCCAACAGCTTCCTAATAGATGGCTACACCTTC. Its protein product is CANSFLIDGYTF.

The chain carries TRBV19 and TRBJ2-5; 7 positions agree with TRBD2. The ends lost 5 bases at V and 10 bases at J; junction bases unmatched: 16. This CDR3 has 15 residues. CDR1 and CDR2 (germline): LNHDA, SQIVND (reference sequence). As DNA, the CDR3 is TGTGCCAGTAGTTCGCCGGGCGCGGGGGTGGCGATCCAGTACTTC. Translated: CASSSPGAGVAIQYF.

The chain joins TRBV7-9 to TRBJ2-3, with 11 bases fitting TRBD2. Trimming removed 5 bases from V and 0 bases from J; junction bases left unmatched: 10. CDR3 size: 18 residues. Germline CDR1 SEHNR, CDR2 FQNEAQ (reference sequence). The CDR3, as DNA: TGTGCCAGCAGCCAACTAGCGGGGGCTATATCTAGCACAGATACGCAGTATTTT. It yields the protein CASSQLAGAISSTDTQYF.

V and J are TRBV11-3 and TRBJ2-5; 8 bases match TRBD2. V was clipped by 4 bases and J by 5 bases; unmatched bases: 6. There are 14 residues in the CDR3. Germline CDR1 is SGHNT and CDR2 is YENEEA. CDR3 sequence: CASSSGTRFETQYF. The DNA for the CDR3 is TGTGCCAGCAGCTCCGGGACTAGGTTTGAGACCCAGTACTTC.

The gene calls are TRBV10-3 and TRBJ1-1; 7 positions match TRBD1. Germline CDR1 ENHRY, CDR2 SYGVKD. There are 14 residues in the CDR3. The CDR3 coding sequence is TGTGCGGGAGGAGGGGGGACAGAGAGCACTGAAGCTTTCTTT. This encodes CAGGGGTESTEAFF.

This rearrangement joins TRBV27 to TRBJ2-7; TRBD1 matches at 7 bases. The germline CDR1 and CDR2 sequences are MNHEY and SMNVEV (reference sequence). The CDR3 is 15 amino acids. V lost 5 bases to trimming and J lost 2 bases; unmatched junction nucleotides: 9. The CDR3 region is CASSPSRTGPYEQYF. CDR3 nucleotide sequence: TGTGCCAGCAGTCCATCTCGGACAGGCCCCTACGAGCAGTACTTC.

This chain joins TRBV6-5 and TRBJ1-2; 7 bases match TRBD1. Trimming at V came to 7 bases and at J to 5 bases, leaving 13 bases not matched to a gene. Germline V CDR1 and CDR2: MNHEY, SVGAGI. This CDR3 is built from 15 residues. The CDR3 loop is CASIFHEGADYGYTF. CDR3 nucleotide sequence: TGTGCCAGCATCTTTCACGAGGGGGCGGATTATGGCTACACCTTC.

The chain has TRBV5-1 and TRBJ2-1, with D maybe TRBD1 (6 bases). Germline loops: CDR1 SGHRS, CDR2 YFSETQ. The CDR3 spans 15 residues. Trimming removed 1 base at V and 9 bases at J, with 17 bases between. The CDR3 region is CASSLWGPLDPEQFF. The CDR3 coding sequence is TGCGCCAGCAGCTTGTGGGGGCCTCTAGATCCTGAGCAGTTCTTC.

The chain recombines TRBV4-3 with TRBJ2-7; D possibly corresponds to TRBD2 (7 bases). Trimming left V 0 bases short and J 6 bases short, with 24 bases between. The CDR3 is made up of 18 amino acids. Germline assignment: CDR1 LGHNA and CDR2 YSLEER. CDR3 in amino acids: CASSQERYQGTKGSEQYF. The CDR3 DNA sequence: TGCGCCAGCAGCCAAGAACGCTATCAGGGGACTAAGGGCAGCGAGCAGTACTTC.

V gene TRBV4-1 combines with J gene TRBJ2-2, with TRBD1 identical over 10 bases. Trimming removed 5 bases from V and 5 bases from J; junction bases left unmatched: 5. The germline V gene encodes CDR1 MGHRA and CDR2 YSYEKL. The CDR3 spans 15 residues. The CDR3 DNA reads as TGCGCCAGCAGCAAAGGGGACAGGGGAACCGGGGAGCTGTTTTTT. It codes for CASSKGDRGTGELFF.

The chain is built from TRBV30 and TRBJ2-1, with 10 bases fitting TRBD2. The germline CDR1 and CDR2 sequences are GTSNPN and SVGIG (reference sequence). The CDR3 extends over 16 amino acids. The V segment lost 3 bases and the J segment 2 bases; nucleotides outside the gene matches: 7. The chain's CDR3 is CAWSGAGGPPYNEQFF. CDR3 nucleotide sequence: TGTGCCTGGAGCGGAGCGGGGGGGCCCCCCTACAATGAGCAGTTCTTC.

V gene TRBV2 combines with J gene TRBJ1-1; TRBD1 aligns across 7 bases. Germline values: CDR1 SNHLY, CDR2 FYNNEI. J was trimmed by 3 bases and V by 2 bases; bases with no gene match: 3. The CDR3 is 14 residues long. CDR3 amino acids: CASSEQGVHTEAFF. The CDR3 region has the DNA TGTGCCAGCAGTGAACAGGGGGTCCACACTGAAGCTTTCTTT.

The chain employs TRBV5-1 and TRBJ2-5, with TRBD2 matching 9 bases. The CDR3 spans 15 residues. With 4 bases clipped from V and 2 bases from J, the junction kept 6 bases outside the gene matches. Germline lookup yields CDR1 SGHRS and CDR2 YFSETQ. DNA for the CDR3: TGCGCCAGCAGCCCTATAGCGGGGGAACAAGAGACCCAGTACTTC. It yields the protein CASSPIAGEQETQYF. Supplemented by reference TRBV5-1 and TRBJ2-5, the full variable domain reads KAGVTQTPRYLIKTRGQQVTLSCSPISGHRSVSWYQQTPGQGLQFLFEYFSETQRNKGNFPGRFSGRQFSNSRSEMNVSTLELGDSALYLCASSPIAGEQETQYFGPGTRLLVL.

The V call is TRBV4-1, the J call TRBJ2-7; tentative D call: TRBD1 (5 bases). From germline, CDR1 is MGHRA and CDR2 YSYEKL. Trimming removed 0 bases at V and 1 base at J, with 13 bases between. This CDR3 contains 16 residues. CDR3 loop: CASSQETGSRSYEQYF. The CDR3 DNA reads TGCGCCAGCAGCCAAGAAACAGGATCACGATCCTACGAGCAGTACTTC.